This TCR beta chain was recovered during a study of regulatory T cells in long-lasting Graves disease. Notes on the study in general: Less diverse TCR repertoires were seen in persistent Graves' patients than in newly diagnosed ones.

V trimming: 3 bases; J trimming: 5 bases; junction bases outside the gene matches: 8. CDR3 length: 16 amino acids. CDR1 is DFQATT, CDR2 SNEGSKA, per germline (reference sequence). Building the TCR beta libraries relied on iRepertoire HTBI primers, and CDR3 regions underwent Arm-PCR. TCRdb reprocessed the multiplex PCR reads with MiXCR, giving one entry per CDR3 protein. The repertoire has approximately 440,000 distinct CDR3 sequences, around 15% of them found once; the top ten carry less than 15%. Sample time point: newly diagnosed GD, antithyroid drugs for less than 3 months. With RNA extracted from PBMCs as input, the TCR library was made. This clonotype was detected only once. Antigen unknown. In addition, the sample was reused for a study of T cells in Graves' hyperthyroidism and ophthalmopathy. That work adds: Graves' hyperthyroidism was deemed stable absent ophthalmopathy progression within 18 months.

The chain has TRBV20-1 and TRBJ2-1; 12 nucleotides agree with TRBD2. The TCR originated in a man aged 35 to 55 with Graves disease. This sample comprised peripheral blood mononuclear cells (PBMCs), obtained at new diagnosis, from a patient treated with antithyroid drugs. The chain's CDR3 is CSASSGLAGSNNEQFF. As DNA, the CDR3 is TGCAGTGCTAGCTCCGGACTAGCGGGAAGTAACAATGAGCAGTTCTTC.